What follows are 26 T cell receptor beta chains derived from one specimen sequenced in a study of Tregs in tolerant kidney transplant recipients. Clones were read by immunoSEQ multiplex PCR, and TCRdb kept only the in-frame ones, dropping some. Of about 64,000 clones listed, 70% to 90% are singletons. Related graft donors supplied nonmyeloablative bone marrow transplants, and mixed chimerism was transient. This sample comprised CD4+ T cells from blood (PBMCs), obtained 6 months after the transplant. The receptor source for this set is a human patient who received a combined kidney and bone marrow transplant. These T cells may partly come from the graft donor.

About this clone: One end of the junction is discordant with germline, which a read error may explain. Other nucleotide sequences from this sample produce the same CDR3. This rearrangement joins TRBV27 to TRBJ1-6, with 7 bases fitting TRBD1. Per the germline V gene, CDR1 is MNHEY and CDR2 is SMNVEV (reference sequence). This CDR3 is built from 14 residues. The CDR3 here is CASSQRQGNSPLHF. Here the CDR3 DNA reads TGTGCCAGCAGTCAACGACAGGGTAATTCCCCCCTCCACTTT.

The chain couples TRBV4-2 to TRBJ2-7; D perhaps matches TRBD2 (6 bases). Germline CDR1 reads LGHNA; CDR2 reads YNFKEQ. CDR3 length: 16 amino acids. V lost 2 bases, J lost 1 base, and 15 bases lay in between. CDR3 nucleotide sequence: TGTGCCAGCAGCCAAAGGGTTTTGAGCGGGTCCTACGAGCAGTACTTC. This encodes CASSQRVLSGSYEQYF.

The chain has TRBV9 and TRBJ1-1, with D uncertain. This CDR3 has 14 amino acids. Per germline, CDR1 SGDLS and CDR2 YYNGEE. V was trimmed by 3 bases and J by 0 bases, leaving 9 bases between them. Written as DNA, the CDR3 is TGTGCCAGCAGCGAGCAGGCGCTGAACACTGAAGCTTTCTTT. Translating gives CASSEQALNTEAFF.

In regard to this clone: A junction boundary mismatches the germline segment, possibly from a read error. At the DNA level, this CDR3 is encoded by other sequences in the same sample as well. The chain uses TRBV7-3 and TRBJ1-6; TRBD1 matches 9 bases. Germline CDR1 is SGHTA and CDR2 is FQGTGA. This CDR3 contains 15 residues. The CDR3 sequence: CASSWTGERNSPLHF. The CDR3 DNA sequence: TGTGCCAGCAGCTGGACAGGGGAGAGGAATTCCCCCCTCCACTTT.

The J gene is TRBJ2-7, the V gene TRBV30, with D uncertain. Deletions cut 0 bases from V and 6 bases from J, with 15 bases between. The length of the CDR3 is 14 residues. The germline V gene encodes CDR1 GTSNPN and CDR2 SVGIG (reference sequence). The CDR3 loop is CAWSVEEASLEQYF. The CDR3 DNA reads TGTGCCTGGAGTGTTGAGGAAGCAAGTCTCGAGCAGTACTTC.

This sequence joins TRBV6-5 and TRBJ2-5; the match to TRBD2 covers 10 bases. The J call may be mistaken, given a closer DNA end match to TRBJ2-7. The germline V gene encodes CDR1 MNHEY and CDR2 SVGAGI. This CDR3 is 14 amino acids long. The CDR3 region is CASSYLAGVYEQYF. The CDR3 DNA follows: TGTGCCAGCAGTTACCTAGCGGGGGTCTACGAGCAGTACTTC.

V usage is TRBV6-5 and J usage is TRBJ1-1; D gene uncertain. V lost 2 bases, J lost 7 bases, and 11 bases lay in between. This CDR3 spans 13 amino acids. The V gene's germline CDR1 is MNHEY and CDR2 SVGAGI. In DNA, the CDR3 is TGTGCCAGCAGTTACAAGCCAAAGAATGAAGCTTTCTTT. It is translated as CASSYKPKNEAFF.

The chain carries TRBV30 and TRBJ1-4; no clear D. Germline-derived CDR1 and CDR2 are GTSNPN and SVGIG (reference sequence). This CDR3 comprises 12 residues. V lost 0 bases and J 5 bases, leaving 4 bases between the germline ends. The CDR3 DNA sequence: TGTGCCTGGAGTGTCCAGAATGAAAAACTGTTTTTT. Its translation: CAWSVQNEKLFF.

The rearrangement links TRBV5-4 to TRBJ2-4; 7 bases map to TRBD1. The ends lost 0 bases at V and 5 bases at J; junction bases unmatched: 5. CDR3 size: 15 residues. Germline V gene sequence: CDR1 SGHNT, CDR2 YYREEE (reference sequence). CDR3 loop: CASSLDRGTQNIQYF. DNA for the CDR3: TGTGCCAGCAGCTTGGACAGGGGCACACAAAACATTCAGTACTTC.

This sequence joins TRBV19 and TRBJ2-2; 9 bases map to TRBD2. Germline trimming cut 3 bases from V and 5 bases from J; bases unmatched to any gene: 7. CDR1 and CDR2 from the germline V gene are LNHDA and SQIVND (reference sequence). This CDR3 region has 16 residues. The chain's CDR3 is CASSILAGSPTGELFF. CDR3 coding DNA: TGTGCCAGTAGTATTCTAGCGGGAAGTCCAACCGGGGAGCTGTTTTTT.

The genes are TRBV25-1 and TRBJ2-2; TRBD2 matches 7 bases. The CDR3 spans 14 residues. The germline gives CDR1 MGHDK, CDR2 SYGVNS. Germline trimming cut 6 bases from V and 5 bases from J; bases unmatched to any gene: 6. This CDR3 reads CASRVDSGTGELFF. Written as DNA, the CDR3 is TGTGCCAGCAGGGTGGATAGCGGGACCGGGGAGCTGTTTTTT. The full variable domain, completed using reference TRBV25-1 and TRBJ2-2, is EADIYQTPRYLVIGTGKKITLECSQTMGHDKMYWYQQDPGMELHLIHYSYGVNSTEKGDLSSESTVSRIRTEHFPLTLESARPSHTSQYLCASRVDSGTGELFFGEGSRLTVL.

This CDR3 reads CATSVIRGGAEETQYF. The CDR3, as DNA: TGTGCCACCAGCGTTATACGGGGCGGGGCGGAGGAGACCCAGTACTTC. The rearrangement uses TRBV15 and TRBJ2-5; perhaps TRBD2 as D (6 bases). With 5 bases removed from V and 5 bases from J, the gap between germline ends came to 21 bases. This CDR3 comprises 16 residues. Germline values: CDR1 LNHNV, CDR2 YYDKDF (reference sequence). Full variable domain (remainder filled in from reference TRBV15 and TRBJ2-5): DAMVIQNPRYQVTQFGKPVTLSCSQTLNHNVMYWYQQKSSQAPKLLFHYYDKDFNNEADTPDNFQSRRPNTSFCFLDIRSPGLGDTAMYLCATSVIRGGAEETQYFGPGTRLLVL.

This rearrangement joins TRBV4-1 to TRBJ1-4, with no clear D. Germline V gene lookup returns CDR1 MGHRA and CDR2 YSYEKL. This CDR3 is built from 13 residues. The ends were cut back, 1 base at V and 7 bases at J, with 7 bases in the middle. The CDR3 loop reads CASSQVPGEKLFF. The CDR3 DNA follows: TGCGCCAGCAGCCAAGTTCCGGGTGAAAAACTGTTTTTT.

The gene calls are TRBV7-2 and TRBJ2-7, with 12 positions matching TRBD2. This CDR3 has 15 amino acids. Losses at the gene ends were 6 bases for V and 0 bases for J; bases not matched to a gene: 3. Germline CDR1 and CDR2: SGHTA and FQGNSA. In DNA, the CDR3 is TGTGCCAGCAGGGCTAGCGGGGGGGGCTCCTACGAGCAGTACTTC. Translating it yields CASRASGGGSYEQYF. The full variable domain, in which reference TRBV7-2 and TRBJ2-7 provide the parts outside the CDR3, is GAGVSQSPSNKVTEKGKDVELRCDPISGHTALYWYRQSLGQGLEFLIYFQGNSAPDKSGLPSDRFSAERTGGSVSTLTIQRTQQEDSAVYLCASRASGGGSYEQYFGPGTRLTVT.

The J gene is TRBJ2-7, the V gene TRBV11-3; TRBD2 is a possible D gene (5 bases). Trimming left V 0 bases short and J 4 bases short, with 16 bases between. Germline V gene sequence: CDR1 SGHNT, CDR2 YENEEA. There are 16 residues in the CDR3. CDR3 sequence (DNA): TGTGCCAGCAGCTTAGATCGTGTGGGAGTGATATACGAGCAGTACTTC. It encodes CASSLDRVGVIYEQYF.

This chain uses TRBV27 with TRBJ2-3, with D maybe TRBD2 (7 bases). CDR3 length: 15 residues. CDR1 and CDR2 (germline): MNHEY, SMNVEV (reference sequence). V lost 7 bases to trimming and J lost 2 bases, with 16 bases between them. CDR3 loop: CASTGRGLVTDTQYF. CDR3 bases: TGTGCCAGCACAGGGCGGGGGCTGGTCACAGATACGCAGTATTTT.

V is TRBV4-2 and J is TRBJ2-1, with 7 positions matching TRBD2. V shed 2 bases, J shed 3 bases, and the junction held 7 bases outside the gene matches. Germline values: CDR1 LGHNA, CDR2 YNFKEQ. The CDR3 runs 16 residues. The CDR3: CASSQPRAGYYNEQFF. The CDR3 bases are TGTGCCAGCAGCCAACCCAGAGCGGGATACTACAATGAGCAGTTCTTC.

V and J are TRBV7-2 and TRBJ1-1; weak D call: TRBD1 (5 bases). CDR3 size: 15 residues. CDR1 and CDR2 (germline): SGHTA, FQGNSA. V was cut by 3 bases and J by 1 base, with 12 bases left in between. The CDR3 is CASSLYGGKNTEAFF. CDR3 nucleotides: TGTGCCAGCAGCTTGTATGGGGGGAAGAACACTGAAGCTTTCTTT.

The rearrangement links TRBV5-6 to TRBJ2-6; TRBD2 is a possible D gene (6 bases). This CDR3 comprises 18 residues. V lost 7 bases and J 1 base, leaving 21 bases between the germline ends. CDR1 and CDR2 from the germline V gene are SGHDT and YYEEEE. CDR3 sequence (DNA): TGTGCCAGCGGAAGAATGGGGACTTACGAGTCTGGGGCCAACGTCCTGACTTTC. Amino acid sequence: CASGRMGTYESGANVLTF.

J is TRBJ2-7 and V is TRBV19; 7 bases map to TRBD2. CDR3 length: 14 residues. CDR1 and CDR2 (germline): LNHDA, SQIVND (reference sequence). The junction had 5 bases not matched to a gene; V was cut back by 3 bases and J by 3 bases. CDR3 region: CASSITAGDYEQYF. As DNA, the CDR3 is TGTGCCAGTAGTATTACCGCGGGAGACTACGAGCAGTACTTC. The variable domain in full, with the rest retrieved from reference TRBV19 and TRBJ2-7, is DGGITQSPKYLFRKEGQNVTLSCEQNLNHDAMYWYRQDPGQGLRLIYYSQIVNDFQKGDIAEGYSVSREKKESFPLTVTSAQKNPTAFYLCASSITAGDYEQYFGPGTRLTVT.

V usage is TRBV7-2 and J usage is TRBJ2-3; the D gene is possibly TRBD2 (6 bases). The CDR3 is 16 amino acids. Germline V gene sequence: CDR1 SGHTA, CDR2 FQGNSA. Between the trimmed V and J ends, which lost 2 bases and 3 bases, there was a span of 15 bases. The CDR3 coding sequence is TGTGCCAGCAGCTTATTTAGGGAGGCGGGTACAGATACGCAGTATTTT. Translated, it gives CASSLFREAGTDTQYF.

The CDR3 is CASSHLAGDAQYF. CDR3 nucleotide sequence: TGCGCCAGCAGCCACCTAGCGGGAGATGCCCAGTACTTC. The rearrangement uses TRBV4-3 and TRBJ2-5; 10 positions agree with TRBD2. V shed 3 bases and J 9 bases; nucleotides not matched to a gene: 4. The CDR3 contains 13 residues. CDR1 LGHNA and CDR2 YSLEER come from the germline V gene.

The chain couples TRBV5-4 to TRBJ2-1; D gene uncertain. CDR3 length: 15 amino acids. Deletions cut 0 bases from V and 4 bases from J, with 11 bases between. Germline V gene lookup returns CDR1 SGHNT and CDR2 YYREEE (reference sequence). The CDR3, as DNA: TGTGCCAGCAGCTTGGAGACTTTTCCATACAATGAGCAGTTCTTC. This encodes CASSLETFPYNEQFF. The whole variable domain, filled in from reference TRBV5-4 and TRBJ2-1, reads ETGVTQSPTHLIKTRGQQVTLRCSSQSGHNTVSWYQQALGQGPQFIFQYYREEENGRGNFPPRFSGLQFPNYSSELNVNALELDDSALYLCASSLETFPYNEQFFGPGTRLTVL.

This chain uses TRBV7-3 with TRBJ1-2, with D maybe TRBD1 (5 bases). Germline V CDR1 and CDR2: SGHTA, FQGTGA. The CDR3 extends over 15 amino acids. V was trimmed by 5 bases and J by 0 bases, leaving 13 bases between them. CDR3 in amino acids: CASSVTGNPNYGYTF. The CDR3 nucleotides are TGTGCCAGCAGCGTTACAGGAAACCCTAACTATGGCTACACCTTC.

The chain is built from TRBV4-2 and TRBJ1-3; D ambiguous. Germline CDR1 reads LGHNA; CDR2 reads YNFKEQ. This CDR3 is built from 14 residues. V was pared by 4 bases and J by 0 bases, with 7 bases between. The DNA for the CDR3 is TGTGCCAGCAGCCGTATAGACTCTGGAAACACCATATATTTT. This gives the protein CASSRIDSGNTIYF.

The genes are TRBV11-1 and TRBJ2-1; 13 positions agree with TRBD2. Germline V gene sequence: CDR1 SGHAT, CDR2 FQDESV (reference sequence). The CDR3 totals 17 residues. With V trimmed by 1 base and J by 5 bases, 5 bases remained unmatched. CDR3 DNA: TGTGCCAGCAGCTTAGTGACTAGCGGGAGGCCGGACAATGAGCAGTTCTTC. It is translated as CASSLVTSGRPDNEQFF.